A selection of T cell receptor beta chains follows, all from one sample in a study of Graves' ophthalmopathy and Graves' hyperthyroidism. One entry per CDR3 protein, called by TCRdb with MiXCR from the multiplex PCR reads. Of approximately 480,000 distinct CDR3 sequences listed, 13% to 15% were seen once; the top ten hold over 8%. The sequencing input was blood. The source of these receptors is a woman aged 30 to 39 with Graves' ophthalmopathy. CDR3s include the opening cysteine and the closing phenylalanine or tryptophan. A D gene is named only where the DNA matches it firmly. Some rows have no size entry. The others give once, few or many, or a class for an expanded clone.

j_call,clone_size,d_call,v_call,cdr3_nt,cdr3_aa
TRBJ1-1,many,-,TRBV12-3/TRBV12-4,TGTGCCAGCAGTCAGACTGCCTCGAACACTGAAGCTTTCTTT,CASSQTASNTEAFF
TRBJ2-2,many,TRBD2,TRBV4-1,TGCGCCAGCAGCCAAGATGAAGGACTAAGCGGGGTCACCGGGGAGCTGTTTTTT,CASSQDEGLSGVTGELFF
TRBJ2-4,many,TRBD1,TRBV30,TGTGCCTGGAGCCGTCCGAACGTGGGACAGGGAAACATTCAGTACTTC,CAWSRPNVGQGNIQYF
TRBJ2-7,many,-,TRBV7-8,TGTGCCAGCAGCTTAGTAGGCCAGAGGGGCCGCGAGCAGTACTTC,CASSLVGQRGREQYF
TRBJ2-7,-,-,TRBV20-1,TGCAGTGCTCCTTCGGACAGAATTCCCTACGAGCAGTACTTC,CSAPSDRIPYEQYF
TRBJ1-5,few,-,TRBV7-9,TGTGCCAGCAGCTTAGGATCAGGGGACCAGCCCCAGCATTTT,CASSLGSGDQPQHF
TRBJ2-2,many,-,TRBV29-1,TGCAGCGTTGTGGGGGATAACACCGGGGAGCTGTTTTTT,CSVVGDNTGELFF
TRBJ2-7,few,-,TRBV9,TGTGCCAGCAGCGTAGAAGGAGGGAACGAGCAGTACTTC,CASSVEGGNEQYF
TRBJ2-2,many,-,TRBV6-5,TGTGCCAGCAGTTACTCTGGGCCGGGGTTGAACACCGGGGAGCTGTTTTTT,CASSYSGPGLNTGELFF
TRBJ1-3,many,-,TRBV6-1,TGTGCCAGCAGGGGGACTTCTTCCCCCCTTGGAAACACCATATATTTT,CASRGTSSPLGNTIYF
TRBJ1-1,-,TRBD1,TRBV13,TGTGCCAGCAGCTCGACAGGGGGTTCTGAAGCTTTCTTT,CASSSTGGSEAFF
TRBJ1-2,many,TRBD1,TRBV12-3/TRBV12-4,TGTGCCAGCAGTTACGGACAGGGGGTAGACTATGGCTACACCTTC,CASSYGQGVDYGYTF
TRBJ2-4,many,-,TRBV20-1,TGCAGTGGGGGGGAATCCTTCAAAAACATTCAGTACTTC,CSGGESFKNIQYF
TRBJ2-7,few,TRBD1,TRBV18,TGTGCCAGCTCACGAGGGCTCGCGGGACAGGGATCCTACGAGCAGTACTTC,CASSRGLAGQGSYEQYF
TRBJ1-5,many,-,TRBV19,TGTGCCAGTAGTAAGGTCACGGGAAAAGATCAGCCCCAGCATTTT,CASSKVTGKDQPQHF
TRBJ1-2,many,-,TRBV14,TGTGCCAGCAGCCCGGGACGGATAATCTATGGCTACACCTTC,CASSPGRIIYGYTF
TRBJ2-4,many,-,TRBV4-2,TGTGCCAGCAGCCAAGGCGAAAACATTCAGTACTTC,CASSQGENIQYF
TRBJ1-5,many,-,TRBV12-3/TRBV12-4,TGTGCCAGCAGTCTATCTTTGGGGAATCAGCCCCAGCATTTT,CASSLSLGNQPQHF
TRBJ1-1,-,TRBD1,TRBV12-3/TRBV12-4,TGTGCCAGCAGCCACGACAGGGTGAAGGGTCCCACTGAAGCTTTCTTT,CASSHDRVKGPTEAFF
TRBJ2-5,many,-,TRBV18,TGTGCCAGCTCACCACTGCTCGTGGAGGATCAAGAGACCCAGTACTTC,CASSPLLVEDQETQYF
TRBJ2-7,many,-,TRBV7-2,TGTGCCAGCAGCCCCCGCCGGACAGCATACTCCTACGAGCAGTACTTC,CASSPRRTAYSYEQYF
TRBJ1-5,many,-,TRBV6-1,TGTGCCAGTCAGAAGGGGGGGTTCGATCAGCCCCAGCATTTT,CASQKGGFDQPQHF
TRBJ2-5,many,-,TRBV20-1,TGCAGGCCAGTTCAAGGGCTTCAGGAGACCCAGTACTTC,CRPVQGLQETQYF
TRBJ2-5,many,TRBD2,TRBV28,TGTGCCAGCAGTTTGGGGCTAGCGGGGTTGCAAGAGACCCAGTACTTC,CASSLGLAGLQETQYF
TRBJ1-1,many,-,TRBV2,TGTGCCAGCATCCAGAACACTGAAGCTTTCTTT,CASIQNTEAFF
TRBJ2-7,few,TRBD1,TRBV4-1,TGCGCCAGCAGCCAAAGGGACAGGGGCTACGAGCAGTACTTC,CASSQRDRGYEQYF
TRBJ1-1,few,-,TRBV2,TGTGCCAGCAGTGCCCGGGCGGGGGCAGGGAGTACTGAAGCTTTCTTT,CASSARAGAGSTEAFF
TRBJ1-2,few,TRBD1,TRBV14,TGTGCCAGCAGCCGGGACAGGGGGCTTAGGGGCTACACCTTC,CASSRDRGLRGYTF
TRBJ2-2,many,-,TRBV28,TGTGCCAGCCGCACCCCAGGGAACACCGGGGAGCTGTTTTTT,CASRTPGNTGELFF
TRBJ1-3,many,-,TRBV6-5,TGTGCCAGCAGTTACGAAGGGAACACCATATATTTT,CASSYEGNTIYF
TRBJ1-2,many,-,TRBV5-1,TGCGCCAGCAGCTTATACAGGGATGGCTACACCTTC,CASSLYRDGYTF
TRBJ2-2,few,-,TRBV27,TGTGCCAGCAGTTTATTAGGGGGGCGGGGGAGCACCGGGGAGCTGTTTTTT,CASSLLGGRGSTGELFF
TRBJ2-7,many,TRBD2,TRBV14,TGTGCCAGCAGTCCTTTACGGGAGGGCGAGCAGTACTTC,CASSPLREGEQYF
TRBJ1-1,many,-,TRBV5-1,TGCGCCAGCAGCCGACAGATTGGGAACACTGAAGCTTTCTTT,CASSRQIGNTEAFF
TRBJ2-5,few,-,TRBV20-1,TGCAGTGCTAGAAGCAGAAGGGGGGGGTTTGAGACCCAGTACTTC,CSARSRRGGFETQYF
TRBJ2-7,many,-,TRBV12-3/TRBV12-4,TGTGCCAGCAGCCTAGACATGGGAAACGAGCAGTACTTC,CASSLDMGNEQYF
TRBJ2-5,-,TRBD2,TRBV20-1,TGCAGTGCCCTAGCGGGAAATCAAGAGACCCAGGACTTC,CSALAGNQETQDF